The 8 T cell receptor beta chains presented below share a single source sample, sequenced in a study of blood T cell repertoires in COVID-19. Some clones are missing from TCRdb's copy, which holds only in-frame ones; the method was immunoSEQ multiplex PCR. The data show under 300,000 clones, with more than 75% seen just once and roughly 12% held by the top ten. Input material: peripheral blood. These receptors all stem from an older woman with active or convalescent COVID-19.

J is TRBJ1-2 and V is TRBV30; 10 bases align to TRBD1. CDR1 is GTSNPN and CDR2 is SVGIG in the germline V gene (reference sequence). This CDR3 is built from 14 residues. The V gene end was trimmed by 3 bases and the J gene end by 6 bases; junction bases not matched to a gene: 7. DNA of the CDR3: TGTGCCTGGAGAGACCGGGACAGGGGACATGGCTACACCTTC. This codes for CAWRDRDRGHGYTF. Full variable domain (missing parts from reference TRBV30 and TRBJ1-2): SQTIHQWPATLVQPVGSPLSLECTVEGTSNPNLYWYRQAAGRGLQLLFYSVGIGQISSEVPQNLSASRPQDRQFILSSKKLLLSDSGFYLCAWRDRDRGHGYTFGSGTRLTVV.

This chain links TRBV6-5 with TRBJ2-4, with 11 positions matching TRBD1. The CDR3 is 14 residues long. J lost 5 bases, V lost 8 bases, and 5 bases had no gene match. In germline, CDR1 is MNHEY, CDR2 SVGAGI. The CDR3 nucleotides read TGTGCCAGCGTGGACAGGGGGCCGGAAAACATTCAGTACTTC. Translating gives CASVDRGPENIQYF.

The J gene is TRBJ1-1, the V gene TRBV3-1 (or the pseudogene TRBV3-2), with D possibly being TRBD1 (5 bases). CDR1 LGHDT and CDR2 YNNKEL come from the germline V gene (reference sequence). Trimming shortened V by 0 bases and J by 1 base, and 9 bases separated the two germline ends. The CDR3 spans 15 residues. CDR3 in amino acids: CASSQEAGPNTEAFF. The DNA of the CDR3 is TGTGCCAGCAGCCAAGAGGCAGGGCCGAACACTGAAGCTTTCTTT.

This chain links TRBV3-1 (or the pseudogene TRBV3-2) with TRBJ1-1, with unresolved D. The germline CDR1 and CDR2 sequences are LGHDT and YNNKEL (reference sequence). The CDR3 runs 14 residues. With 0 bases removed from V and 3 bases from J, the gap between germline ends came to 8 bases. This CDR3 is CASSQEGGYTEAFF. CDR3 bases: TGTGCCAGCAGCCAAGAGGGAGGGTACACTGAAGCTTTCTTT.

The chain employs TRBV3-1 (or the pseudogene TRBV3-2) and TRBJ2-7; TRBD2 might be the D (6 bases). CDR1 and CDR2 (germline): LGHDT, YNNKEL (reference sequence). The length of the CDR3 is 13 residues. With 2 bases removed from V and 5 bases from J, the gap between germline ends came to 10 bases. The DNA of the CDR3 is TGTGCCAGCAGCCAACGGGAGAGAGACGAGCAGTACTTC. Protein: CASSQRERDEQYF.

J is TRBJ1-1 and V is TRBV5-1, with 8 bases aligning to TRBD1. The germline V gene has CDR1 SGHRS and CDR2 YFSETQ. The CDR3 runs to 17 residues. V dropped 2 bases and J dropped 6; count of bases not matched to a gene: 15. This CDR3 reads CASSLQPTGQGVPEAFF. CDR3 in DNA: TGCGCCAGCAGCTTACAACCGACTGGACAGGGTGTACCTGAAGCTTTCTTT.

The chain has TRBV7-2 and TRBJ1-6, with D possibly matching TRBD1 (5 bases). The CDR3 loop spans 15 amino acids. CDR1 and CDR2 (germline): SGHTA, FQGNSA. V was pared by 5 bases and J by 7 bases, with 15 bases between. CDR3 in DNA: TGTGCCAGCAGCCCTGGGGGGGTCAACAATTCACCCCTCCACTTT. Protein product: CASSPGGVNNSPLHF. The variable domain in full, with the rest retrieved from reference TRBV7-2 and TRBJ1-6, is GAGVSQSPSNKVTEKGKDVELRCDPISGHTALYWYRQSLGQGLEFLIYFQGNSAPDKSGLPSDRFSAERTGGSVSTLTIQRTQQEDSAVYLCASSPGGVNNSPLHFGNGTRLTVT.

V gene TRBV18 combines with J gene TRBJ2-5; D not certain. The CDR3 runs 14 residues. V lost 3 bases and J 1 base, leaving 9 bases between the germline ends. Germline CDR1 reads KGHSH; CDR2 reads LQKENI. DNA for the CDR3: TGTGCCAGCTCACCGACATTCCTCCAAGAGACCCAGTACTTC. Its protein is CASSPTFLQETQYF.